This paragraph reports one T cell receptor beta chain. Its antigen is currently unknown. Noted treatment: roughly 18 received Ad26.COV2.S at low or high dose, single or two shots; 5 received placebo; per-sample allocation not given. Vaccine and placebo recipients were sampled on day 63 after the first injection. The sample originates from a study of Ad26.COV2.S vaccination and SARS-CoV-2 variants. Background on the study: Ad26.COV2.S arm of COV1001 included the donor. Each vaccinee took Ad26.COV2.S intramuscularly, once or twice 56 days apart.

This CDR3 region has 19 residues. The germline V gene has CDR1 MRHNA and CDR2 SNTAGT. The J segment lost 3 bases and the V segment lost 4 bases, leaving 12 bases of the junction unmatched. Profiled with immunoSEQ multiplex PCR; TCRdb holds only in-frame clones, not every one. Here the sample spans approximately 460,000 clones, 80% to 90% being singletons. Overall study findings and caveats: Relative to placebo recipients, vaccine recipients exhibited elevated spike-specific TCR breadth.

This chain links TRBV6-4 with TRBJ2-3; 14 bases fit TRBD2. Sequenced here: peripheral blood, sampled in a trial of Ad26.COV2.S vaccine versus placebo. This clonotype was obtained from a person between 18 and 65 years old who received the Ad26.COV2.S COVID-19 vaccine or a placebo. Here the CDR3 DNA reads TGTGCCAGCAGTGTCCTACCGACTAGCGGGGGGGGACGAACAGATACGCAGTATTTT. Its protein product is CASSVLPTSGGGRTDTQYF.